This T cell receptor beta chain appears in the sequencing data of a study of blood T cell repertoires in COVID-19. Study-wide context: PBMCs, B-cell-depleted T cells, or T cells were the source of the cDNA or gDNA that made up the material.

While infection was still active, Seattle patients were enrolled and then followed longitudinally. Measured with immunoSEQ multiplex PCR; TCRdb has only the in-frame clones, and not every one. Of more than 250,000 clones in the sample, 70% to 90% were seen once. The sequencing input was peripheral blood. This TCR came from a woman aged 45-65 years with COVID-19, enrolled during active disease.

The CDR3 DNA sequence: TGTGCCAGCAGTTCCACGAACTCAGCCCGTGGAGCCTACGAGCAGTACTTC. Its protein is CASSSTNSARGAYEQYF. The chain links TRBV6-2 or TRBV6-3 to TRBJ2-7; D is unresolved. This CDR3 is built from 17 residues. Germline CDR1 is MNHEY and CDR2 is SVGEGT. The V gene lost 4 bases and the J gene lost 2 bases, with 21 bases spanning the gap.